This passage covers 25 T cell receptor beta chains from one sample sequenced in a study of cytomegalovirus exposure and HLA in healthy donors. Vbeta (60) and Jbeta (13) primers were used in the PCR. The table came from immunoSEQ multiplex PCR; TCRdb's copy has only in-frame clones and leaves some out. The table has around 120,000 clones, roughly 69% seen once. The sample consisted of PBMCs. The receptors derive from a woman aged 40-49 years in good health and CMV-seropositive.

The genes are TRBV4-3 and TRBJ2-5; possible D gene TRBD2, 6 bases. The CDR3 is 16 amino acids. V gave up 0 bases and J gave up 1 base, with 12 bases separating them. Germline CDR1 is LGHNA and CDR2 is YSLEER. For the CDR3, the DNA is TGCGCCAGCAGCCAAGATGGGGCGGGGATCCAAGAGACCCAGTACTTC. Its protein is CASSQDGAGIQETQYF.

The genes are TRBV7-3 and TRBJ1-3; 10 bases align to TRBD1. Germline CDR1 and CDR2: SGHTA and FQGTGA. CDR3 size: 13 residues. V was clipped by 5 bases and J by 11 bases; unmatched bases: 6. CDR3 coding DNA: TGTGCCAGCAGCCATGGACAGGGGGAGGCCATATATTTT. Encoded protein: CASSHGQGEAIYF.

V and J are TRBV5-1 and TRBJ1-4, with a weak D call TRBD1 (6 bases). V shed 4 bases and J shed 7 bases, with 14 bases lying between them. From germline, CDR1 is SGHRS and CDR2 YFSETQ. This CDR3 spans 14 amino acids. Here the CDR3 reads CASSQGGFGEKLFF. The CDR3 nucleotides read TGCGCCAGCAGCCAAGGGGGATTCGGTGAAAAACTGTTTTTT.

CDR3 protein: CASSLGTSGAHEQFF. CDR3 DNA sequence: TGTGCCAGCAGCCTGGGGACTAGCGGGGCTCATGAGCAGTTCTTC. The V call is TRBV7-2, the J call TRBJ2-1, with 13 bases lining up with TRBD2. J gave up 8 bases and V 5 bases, and 6 bases lay outside the gene matches. Per germline, CDR1 SGHTA and CDR2 FQGNSA. The CDR3 length is 15 residues.

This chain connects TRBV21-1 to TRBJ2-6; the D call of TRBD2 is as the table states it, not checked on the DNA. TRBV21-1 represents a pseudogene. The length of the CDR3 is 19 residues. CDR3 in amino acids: CASSKRLAGGLSGANVLTF. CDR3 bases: TGTGCCAGCAGCAAGCGGCTAGCGGGGGGGCTCTCTGGGGCCAACGTCCTGACTTTC.

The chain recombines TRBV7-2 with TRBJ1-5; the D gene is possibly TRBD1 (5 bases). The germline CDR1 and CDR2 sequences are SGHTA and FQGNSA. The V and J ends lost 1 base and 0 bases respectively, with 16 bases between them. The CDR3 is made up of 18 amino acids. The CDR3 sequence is CASSLGRRQTSSNQPQHF. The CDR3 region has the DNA TGTGCCAGCAGCTTAGGGAGGCGACAGACTAGTAGCAATCAGCCCCAGCATTTT.

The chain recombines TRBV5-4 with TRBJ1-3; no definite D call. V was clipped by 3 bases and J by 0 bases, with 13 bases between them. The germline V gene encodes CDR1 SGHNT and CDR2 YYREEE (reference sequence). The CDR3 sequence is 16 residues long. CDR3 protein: CASSSIGESSGNTIYF. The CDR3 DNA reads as TGTGCCAGCAGCTCGATCGGGGAGAGCTCTGGAAACACCATATATTTT.

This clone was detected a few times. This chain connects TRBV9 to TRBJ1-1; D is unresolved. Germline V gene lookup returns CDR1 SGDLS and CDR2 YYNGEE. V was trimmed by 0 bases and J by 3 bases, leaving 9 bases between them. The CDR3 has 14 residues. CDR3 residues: CASSVELLDTEAFF. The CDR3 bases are TGTGCCAGCAGCGTAGAGCTCTTGGACACTGAAGCTTTCTTT.

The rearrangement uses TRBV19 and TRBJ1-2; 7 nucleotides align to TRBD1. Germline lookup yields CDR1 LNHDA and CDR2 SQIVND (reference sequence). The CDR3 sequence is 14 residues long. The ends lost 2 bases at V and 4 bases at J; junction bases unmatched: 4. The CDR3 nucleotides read TGTGCCAGTAGTATATGGGACAGAGCCTATGGCTACACCTTC. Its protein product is CASSIWDRAYGYTF.

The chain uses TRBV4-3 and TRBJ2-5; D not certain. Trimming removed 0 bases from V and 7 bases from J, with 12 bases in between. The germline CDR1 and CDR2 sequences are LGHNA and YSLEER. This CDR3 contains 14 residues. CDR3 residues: CASSQEPRSVTQYF. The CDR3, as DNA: TGCGCCAGCAGCCAAGAACCTCGGTCGGTGACCCAGTACTTC.

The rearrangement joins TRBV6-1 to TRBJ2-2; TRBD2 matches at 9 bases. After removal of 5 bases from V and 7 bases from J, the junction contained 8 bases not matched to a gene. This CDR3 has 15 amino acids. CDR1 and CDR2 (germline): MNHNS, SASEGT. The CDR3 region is CASSPGTSSIGELFF. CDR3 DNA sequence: TGTGCCAGCAGTCCCGGGACTAGCTCGATCGGGGAGCTGTTTTTT.

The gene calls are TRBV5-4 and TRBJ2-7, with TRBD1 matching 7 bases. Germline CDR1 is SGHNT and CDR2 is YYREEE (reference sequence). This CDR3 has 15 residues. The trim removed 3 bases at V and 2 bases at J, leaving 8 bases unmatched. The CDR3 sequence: CASSSGTASTYEQYF. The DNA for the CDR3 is TGTGCCAGCAGCTCTGGGACAGCGAGTACCTACGAGCAGTACTTC.

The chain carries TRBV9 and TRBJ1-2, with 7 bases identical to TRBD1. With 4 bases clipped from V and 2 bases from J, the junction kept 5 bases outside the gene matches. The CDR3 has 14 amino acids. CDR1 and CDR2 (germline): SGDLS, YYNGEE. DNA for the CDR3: TGTGCCAGCAGCCCCCCCAGGGGGAACTATGGCTACACCTTC. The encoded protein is CASSPPRGNYGYTF.

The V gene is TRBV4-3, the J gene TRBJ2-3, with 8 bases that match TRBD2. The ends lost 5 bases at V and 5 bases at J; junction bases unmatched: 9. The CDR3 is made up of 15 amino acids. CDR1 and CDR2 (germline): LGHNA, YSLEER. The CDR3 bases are TGCGCCAGCAGCGATCGGGGGGGCGGGGGAGATACGCAGTATTTT. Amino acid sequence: CASSDRGGGGDTQYF.

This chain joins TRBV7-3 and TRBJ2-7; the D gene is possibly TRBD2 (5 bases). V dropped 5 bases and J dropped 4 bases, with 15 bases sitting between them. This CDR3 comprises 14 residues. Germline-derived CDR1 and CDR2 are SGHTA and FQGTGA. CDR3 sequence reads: CASSPRPGEYEQYF. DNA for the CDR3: TGTGCCAGCAGCCCCCGCCCCGGGGAATACGAGCAGTACTTC.

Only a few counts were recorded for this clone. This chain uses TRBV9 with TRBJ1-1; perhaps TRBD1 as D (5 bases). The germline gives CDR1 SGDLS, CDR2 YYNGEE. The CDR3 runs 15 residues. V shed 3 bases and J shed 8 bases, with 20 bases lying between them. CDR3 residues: CASSAGPYLGGEAFF. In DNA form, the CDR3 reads TGTGCCAGCAGCGCGGGACCGTACTTAGGAGGGGAAGCTTTCTTT.

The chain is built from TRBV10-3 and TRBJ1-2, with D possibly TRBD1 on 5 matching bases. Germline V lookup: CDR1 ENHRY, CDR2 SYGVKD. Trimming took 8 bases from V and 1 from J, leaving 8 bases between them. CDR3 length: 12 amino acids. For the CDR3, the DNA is TGTGCCATCGGGGGGATTAACTATGGCTACACCTTC. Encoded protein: CAIGGINYGYTF.

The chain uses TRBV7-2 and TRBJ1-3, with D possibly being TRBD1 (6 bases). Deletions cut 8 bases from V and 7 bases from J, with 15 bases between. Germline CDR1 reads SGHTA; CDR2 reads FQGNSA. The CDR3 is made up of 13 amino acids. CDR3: CASGNQGPNTIYF. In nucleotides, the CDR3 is TGTGCCAGCGGAAATCAGGGGCCCAACACCATATATTTT.

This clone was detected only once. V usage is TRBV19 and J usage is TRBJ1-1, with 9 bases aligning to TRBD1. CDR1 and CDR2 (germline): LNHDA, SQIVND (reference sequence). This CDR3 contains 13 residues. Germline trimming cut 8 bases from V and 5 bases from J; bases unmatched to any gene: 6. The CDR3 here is CASADRGWTEAFF. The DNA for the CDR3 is TGTGCCAGTGCGGACAGGGGCTGGACTGAAGCTTTCTTT.

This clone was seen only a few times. The CDR3 nucleotides are TGTGCCAGCAGCTCCTACAGGGGGTCGGCCGGCACAGATACGCAGTATTTT. Its protein is CASSSYRGSAGTDTQYF. V is TRBV14 and J is TRBJ2-3, with 8 bases aligning to TRBD1. Germline V gene lookup returns CDR1 SGHDN and CDR2 FVKESK. The V gene end was trimmed by 5 bases and the J gene end by 1 base; junction bases not matched to a gene: 11. There are 17 residues in the CDR3.

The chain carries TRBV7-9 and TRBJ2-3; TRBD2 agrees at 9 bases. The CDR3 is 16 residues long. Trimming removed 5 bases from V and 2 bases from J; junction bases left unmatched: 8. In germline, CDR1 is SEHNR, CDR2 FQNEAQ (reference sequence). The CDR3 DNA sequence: TGTGCCAGCAGCCCGACTAGCGGCGCGGACACAGATACGCAGTATTTT. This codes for CASSPTSGADTDTQYF. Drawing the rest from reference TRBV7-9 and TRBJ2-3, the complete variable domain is DTGVSQNPRHKITKRGQNVTFRCDPISEHNRLYWYRQTLGQGPEFLTYFQNEAQLEKSRLLSDRFSAERPKGSFSTLEIQRTEQGDSAMYLCASSPTSGADTDTQYFGPGTRLTVL.

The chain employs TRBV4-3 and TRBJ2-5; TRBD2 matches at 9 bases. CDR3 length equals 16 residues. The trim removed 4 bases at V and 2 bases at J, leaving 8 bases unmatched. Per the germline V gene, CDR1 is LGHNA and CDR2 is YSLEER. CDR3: CASSPSSGGLQETQYF. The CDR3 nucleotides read TGCGCCAGCAGCCCTTCGAGCGGGGGGCTTCAAGAGACCCAGTACTTC.

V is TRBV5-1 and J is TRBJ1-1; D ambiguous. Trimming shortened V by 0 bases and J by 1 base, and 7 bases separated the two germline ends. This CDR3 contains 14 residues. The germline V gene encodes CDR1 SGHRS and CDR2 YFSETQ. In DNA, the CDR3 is TGCGCCAGCAGCTTGGACAGACCGAACACTGAAGCTTTCTTT. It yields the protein CASSLDRPNTEAFF. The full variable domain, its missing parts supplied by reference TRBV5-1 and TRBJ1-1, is KAGVTQTPRYLIKTRGQQVTLSCSPISGHRSVSWYQQTPGQGLQFLFEYFSETQRNKGNFPGRFSGRQFSNSRSEMNVSTLELGDSALYLCASSLDRPNTEAFFGQGTRLTVV.

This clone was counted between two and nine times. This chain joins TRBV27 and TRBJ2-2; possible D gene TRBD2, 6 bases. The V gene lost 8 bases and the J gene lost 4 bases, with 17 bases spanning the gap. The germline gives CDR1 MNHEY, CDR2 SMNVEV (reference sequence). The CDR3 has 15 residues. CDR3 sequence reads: CASRPSSAGTGELFF. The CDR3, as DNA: TGTGCCAGCCGACCCTCTAGCGCAGGCACCGGGGAGCTGTTTTTT.

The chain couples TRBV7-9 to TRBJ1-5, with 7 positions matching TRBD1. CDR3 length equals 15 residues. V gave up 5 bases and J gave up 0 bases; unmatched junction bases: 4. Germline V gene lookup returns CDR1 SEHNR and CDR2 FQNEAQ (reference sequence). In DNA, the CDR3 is TGTGCCAGCAGCGCCGACAGGGTTAGCAATCAGCCCCAGCATTTT. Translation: CASSADRVSNQPQHF.